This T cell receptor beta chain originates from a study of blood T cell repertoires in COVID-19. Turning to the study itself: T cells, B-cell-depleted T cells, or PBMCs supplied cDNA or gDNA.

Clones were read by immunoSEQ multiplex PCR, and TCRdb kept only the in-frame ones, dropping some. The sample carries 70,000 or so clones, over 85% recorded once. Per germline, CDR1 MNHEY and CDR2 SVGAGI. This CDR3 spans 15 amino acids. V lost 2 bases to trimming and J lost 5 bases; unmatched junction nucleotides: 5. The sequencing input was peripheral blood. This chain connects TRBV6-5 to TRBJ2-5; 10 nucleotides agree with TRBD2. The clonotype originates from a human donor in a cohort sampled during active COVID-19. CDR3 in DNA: TGTGCCAGCAGTTACATGGGACTAGCGTCGGAGACCCAGTACTTC. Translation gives CASSYMGLASETQYF.